This TCR beta chain originates from a study of blood T cell repertoires in COVID-19. Overall study: Collection of acute and convalescent COVID-19 samples took place in the United States, Italy and Spain. PBMCs, B-cell-depleted T cells, or T cells provided the cDNA or gDNA that made up the material.

This clone has just one count. Authors' analysis steps: Amplified reference gene primers provided the basis for estimating nucleated cell counts. Clones were read by immunoSEQ multiplex PCR, and TCRdb kept only the in-frame ones, dropping some. V and J calls and clone size come straight from that table; D and trimming were deduced from the DNA. The table lists around 220,000 clones, around 85% of them singletons, with about 2.2% in the top ten. Germline V CDR1 and CDR2: SNHLY, FYNNEI. V shed 5 bases and J 4 bases; nucleotides not matched to a gene: 7. This CDR3 has 15 residues. The sequence was collected from a woman aged 50 to 65 with acute or convalescent COVID-19. The V and J genes are TRBV2 and TRBJ2-5, with TRBD1 identical over 10 bases. The sample was peripheral blood. Here the CDR3 reads CASSRDRGEGETQYF. The CDR3 coding sequence is TGTGCCAGCAGTCGGGACAGGGGAGAGGGAGAGACCCAGTACTTC.